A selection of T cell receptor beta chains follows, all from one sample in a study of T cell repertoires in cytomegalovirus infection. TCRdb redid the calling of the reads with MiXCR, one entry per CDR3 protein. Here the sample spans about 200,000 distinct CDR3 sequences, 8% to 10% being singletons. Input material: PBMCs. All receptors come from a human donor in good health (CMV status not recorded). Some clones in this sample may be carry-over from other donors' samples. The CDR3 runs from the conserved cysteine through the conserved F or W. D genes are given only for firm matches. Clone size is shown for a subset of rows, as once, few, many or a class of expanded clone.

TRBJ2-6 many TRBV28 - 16 CASSSTGLSGANVLTF TGTGCCAGCAGTTCGACAGGCCTCTCTGGGGCCAACGTCCTGACTTTC
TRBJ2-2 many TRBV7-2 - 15 CASSLTGTGTGELFF TGTGCCAGCAGCTTAACTGGGACCGGGACCGGGGAGCTGTTTTTT
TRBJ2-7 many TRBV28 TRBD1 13 CASSSGTGGKQYF TGTGCCAGCAGTTCCGGGACAGGGGGCAAGCAGTACTTC
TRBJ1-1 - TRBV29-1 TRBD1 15 CSVGWGTGANTEAFF TGCAGCGTTGGGTGGGGGACAGGGGCGAACACTGAAGCTTTCTTT
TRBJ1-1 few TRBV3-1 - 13 CASRGALNTEAFF TGTGCCAGCCGGGGTGCACTGAACACTGAAGCTTTCTTT
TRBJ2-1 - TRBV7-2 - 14 CASSLDFSYNEQFF TGTGCCAGCAGCTTAGACTTCTCCTACAATGAGCAGTTCTTC
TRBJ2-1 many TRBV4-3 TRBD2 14 CASSQGLPYNEQFF TGCGCCAGCAGCCAGGGACTACCCTACAATGAGCAGTTCTTC
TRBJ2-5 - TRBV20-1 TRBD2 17 CSASGRESLADQETQYF TGCAGTGCTAGTGGTAGGGAAAGTCTAGCGGACCAAGAGACCCAGTACTTC
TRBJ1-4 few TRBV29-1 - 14 CSVIPIEHNEKLFF TGCAGCGTTATCCCCATCGAGCATAATGAAAAACTGTTTTTT
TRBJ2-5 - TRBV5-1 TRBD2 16 CASSANPLAGKETQYF TGCGCCAGCAGCGCCAACCCTCTAGCGGGAAAAGAGACCCAGTACTTC
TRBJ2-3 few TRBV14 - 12 CASSQDVYTQYF TGTGCCAGCAGCCAAGATGTGTATACGCAGTATTTT
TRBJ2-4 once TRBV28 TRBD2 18 CASSLMGGREKDKNIQYF TGTGCCAGCAGTTTAATGGGCGGGAGGGAGAAAGACAAGAACATTCAGTACTTC
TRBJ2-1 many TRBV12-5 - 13 CASAPDRYNEQFF TGTGCTAGTGCCCCGGACAGATACAATGAGCAGTTCTTC
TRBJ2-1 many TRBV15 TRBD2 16 CATSSVVNSGRNEQFF TGTGCCACCAGCAGTGTCGTAAATAGCGGGAGAAATGAGCAGTTCTTC
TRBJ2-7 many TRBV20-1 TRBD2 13 CSASGRNDYEQYF TGCAGTGCTAGCGGGAGGAACGACTACGAGCAGTACTTC
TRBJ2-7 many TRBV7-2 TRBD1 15 CASSLRTGDSYEQYF TGTGCCAGCAGCTTACGGACAGGGGATTCCTACGAGCAGTACTTC
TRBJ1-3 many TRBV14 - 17 CASSQALGGARGNTIYF TGTGCCAGCAGCCAAGCCCTGGGAGGGGCGCGGGGAAACACCATATATTTT
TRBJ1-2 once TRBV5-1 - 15 CASSLVGTEVYGYTF TGCGCCAGCAGCTTGGTCGGGACGGAGGTATATGGCTACACCTTC